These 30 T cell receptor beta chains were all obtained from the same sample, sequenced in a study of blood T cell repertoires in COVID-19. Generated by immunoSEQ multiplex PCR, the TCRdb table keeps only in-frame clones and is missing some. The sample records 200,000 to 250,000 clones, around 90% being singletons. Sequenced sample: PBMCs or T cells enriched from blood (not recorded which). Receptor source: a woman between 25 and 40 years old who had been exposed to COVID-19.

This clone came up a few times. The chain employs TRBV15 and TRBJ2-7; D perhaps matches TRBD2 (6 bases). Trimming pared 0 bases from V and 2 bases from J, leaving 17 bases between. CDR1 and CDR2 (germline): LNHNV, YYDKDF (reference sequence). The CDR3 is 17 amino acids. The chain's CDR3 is CATSRELGGLGAYEQYF. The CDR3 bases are TGTGCCACCAGCAGAGAGTTGGGAGGTCTCGGAGCCTACGAGCAGTACTTC.

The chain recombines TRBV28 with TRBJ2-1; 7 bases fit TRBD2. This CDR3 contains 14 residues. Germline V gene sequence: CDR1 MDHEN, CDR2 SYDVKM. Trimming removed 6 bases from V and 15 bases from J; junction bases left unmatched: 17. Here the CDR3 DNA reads TGTGCCAGCAGCCCCCCCGTGAGCGGGGAGAGGGGGTTCTTC. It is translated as CASSPPVSGERGFF.

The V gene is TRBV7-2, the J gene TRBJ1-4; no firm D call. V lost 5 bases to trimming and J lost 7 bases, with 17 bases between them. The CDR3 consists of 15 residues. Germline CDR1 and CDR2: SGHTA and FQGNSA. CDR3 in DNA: TGTGCCAGCAGCCCCTACGGGGTAGGAGGTGAAAAACTGTTTTTT. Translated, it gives CASSPYGVGGEKLFF.

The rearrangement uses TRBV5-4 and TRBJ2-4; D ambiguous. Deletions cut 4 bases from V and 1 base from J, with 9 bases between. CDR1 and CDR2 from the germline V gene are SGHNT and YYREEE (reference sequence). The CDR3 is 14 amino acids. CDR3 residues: CASSATDAKNIQYF. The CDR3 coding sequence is TGTGCCAGCAGCGCAACAGATGCCAAAAACATTCAGTACTTC.

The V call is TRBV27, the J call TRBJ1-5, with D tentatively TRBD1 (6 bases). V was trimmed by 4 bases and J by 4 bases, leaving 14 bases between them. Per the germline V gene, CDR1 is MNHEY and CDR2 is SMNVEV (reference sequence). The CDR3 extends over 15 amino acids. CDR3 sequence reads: CASSSVRGNNQPQHF. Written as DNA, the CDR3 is TGTGCCAGCAGTTCGGTCAGGGGAAATAATCAGCCCCAGCATTTT.

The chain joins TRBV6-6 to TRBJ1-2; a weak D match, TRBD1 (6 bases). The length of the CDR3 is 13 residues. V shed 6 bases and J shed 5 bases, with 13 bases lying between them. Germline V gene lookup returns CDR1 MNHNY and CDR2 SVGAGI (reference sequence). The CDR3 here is CASRNTGLYGYTF. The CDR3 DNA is TGTGCCAGCAGGAACACAGGGTTGTATGGCTACACCTTC.

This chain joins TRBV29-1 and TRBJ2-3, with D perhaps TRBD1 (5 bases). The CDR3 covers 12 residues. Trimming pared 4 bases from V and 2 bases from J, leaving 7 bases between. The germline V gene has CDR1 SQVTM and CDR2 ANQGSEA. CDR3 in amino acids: CSVVGDTDTQYF. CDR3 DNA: TGCAGCGTTGTAGGGGACACAGATACGCAGTATTTT.

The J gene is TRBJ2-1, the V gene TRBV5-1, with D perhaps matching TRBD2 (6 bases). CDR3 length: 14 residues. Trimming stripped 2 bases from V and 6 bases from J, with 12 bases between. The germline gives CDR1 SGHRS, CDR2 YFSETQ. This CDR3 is CASSFGGLRNEQFF. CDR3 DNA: TGCGCCAGCAGCTTTGGGGGACTCCGCAATGAGCAGTTCTTC.

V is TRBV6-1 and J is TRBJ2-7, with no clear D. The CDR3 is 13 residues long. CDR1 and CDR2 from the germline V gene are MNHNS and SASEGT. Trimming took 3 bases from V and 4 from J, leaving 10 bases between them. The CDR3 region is CASSDYIWYEQYF. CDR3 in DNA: TGTGCCAGCAGTGATTACATCTGGTACGAGCAGTACTTC.

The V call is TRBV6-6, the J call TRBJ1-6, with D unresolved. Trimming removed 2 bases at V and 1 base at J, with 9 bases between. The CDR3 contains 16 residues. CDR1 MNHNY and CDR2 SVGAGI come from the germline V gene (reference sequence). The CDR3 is CASSYPPESYNSPLHF. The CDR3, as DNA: TGTGCCAGCAGTTACCCCCCCGAGTCCTATAATTCACCCCTCCACTTT.

The CDR3, as DNA: TGTGCCAGCAGAGGGATAGGGGGTCAGCCCCAGCATTTT. It yields the protein CASRGIGGQPQHF. The chain links TRBV6-5 to TRBJ1-5, with D possibly matching TRBD1 (6 bases). This CDR3 comprises 13 residues. Trimming cost V 6 bases and J 6 bases, with 12 bases left between them. Germline V gene sequence: CDR1 MNHEY, CDR2 SVGAGI.

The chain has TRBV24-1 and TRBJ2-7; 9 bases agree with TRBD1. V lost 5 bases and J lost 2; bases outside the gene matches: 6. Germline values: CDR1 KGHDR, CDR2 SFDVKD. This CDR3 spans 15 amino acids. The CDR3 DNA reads TGTGCCACCAGTGCCCGGGACAGGGCCACCTACGAGCAGTACTTC. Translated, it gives CATSARDRATYEQYF.

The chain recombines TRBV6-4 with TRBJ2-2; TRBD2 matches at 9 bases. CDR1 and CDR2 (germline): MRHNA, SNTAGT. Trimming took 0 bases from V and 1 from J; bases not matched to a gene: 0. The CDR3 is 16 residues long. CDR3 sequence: CASSDSAGGNTGELFF. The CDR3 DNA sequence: TGTGCCAGCAGTGACTCAGCGGGAGGGAACACCGGGGAGCTGTTTTTT.

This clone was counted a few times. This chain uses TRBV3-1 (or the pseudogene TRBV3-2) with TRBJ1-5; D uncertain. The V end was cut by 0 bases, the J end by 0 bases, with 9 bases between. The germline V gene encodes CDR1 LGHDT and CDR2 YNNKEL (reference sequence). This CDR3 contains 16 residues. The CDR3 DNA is TGTGCCAGCAGCCAAGACGGTAGTGATAGCAATCAGCCCCAGCATTTT. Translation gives CASSQDGSDSNQPQHF.

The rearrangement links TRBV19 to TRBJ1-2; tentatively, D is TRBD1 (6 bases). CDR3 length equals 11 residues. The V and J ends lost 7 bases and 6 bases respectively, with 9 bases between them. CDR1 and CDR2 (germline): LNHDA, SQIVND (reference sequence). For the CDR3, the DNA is TGTGCCAGTACCCACAGGGATGGCTACACCTTC. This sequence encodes CASTHRDGYTF.

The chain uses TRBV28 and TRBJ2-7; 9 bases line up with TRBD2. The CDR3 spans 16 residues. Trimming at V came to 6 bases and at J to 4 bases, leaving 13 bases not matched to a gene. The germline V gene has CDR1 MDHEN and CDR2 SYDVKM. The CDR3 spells CASSLGVSGRWYEQYF. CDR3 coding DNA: TGTGCCAGCAGCTTGGGGGTTAGCGGGAGATGGTACGAGCAGTACTTC. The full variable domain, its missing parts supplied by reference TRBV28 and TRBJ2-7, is DVKVTQSSRYLVKRTGEKVFLECVQDMDHENMFWYRQDPGLGLRLIYFSYDVKMKEKGDIPEGYSVSREKKERFSLILESASTNQTSMYLCASSLGVSGRWYEQYFGPGTRLTVT.

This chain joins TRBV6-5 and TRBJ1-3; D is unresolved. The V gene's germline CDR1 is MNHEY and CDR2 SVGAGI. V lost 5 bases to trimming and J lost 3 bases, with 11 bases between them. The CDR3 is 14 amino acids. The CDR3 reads CASSPPGGGNTIYF. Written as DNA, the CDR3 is TGTGCCAGCAGTCCCCCAGGTGGTGGAAACACCATATATTTT.

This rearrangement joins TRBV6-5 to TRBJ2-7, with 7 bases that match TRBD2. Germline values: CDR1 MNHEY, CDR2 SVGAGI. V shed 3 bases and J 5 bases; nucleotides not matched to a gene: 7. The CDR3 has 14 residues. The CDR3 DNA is TGTGCCAGCAGTTATGACGGGAGGATCGACGAGCAGTACTTC. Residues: CASSYDGRIDEQYF.

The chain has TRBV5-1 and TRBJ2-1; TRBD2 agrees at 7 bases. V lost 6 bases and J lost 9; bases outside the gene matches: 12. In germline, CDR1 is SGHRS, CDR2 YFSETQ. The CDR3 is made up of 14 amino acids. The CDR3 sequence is CASTPGLGWGEQFF. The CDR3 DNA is TGCGCCAGCACCCCCGGACTAGGGTGGGGTGAGCAGTTCTTC.

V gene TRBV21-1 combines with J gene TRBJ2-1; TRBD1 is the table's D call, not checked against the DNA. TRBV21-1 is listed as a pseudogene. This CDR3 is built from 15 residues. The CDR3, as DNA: TGTGCCAGCAGCTTACGGACAGTCTATTTCCATGAGCAGTTCTTC. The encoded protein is CASSLRTVYFHEQFF.

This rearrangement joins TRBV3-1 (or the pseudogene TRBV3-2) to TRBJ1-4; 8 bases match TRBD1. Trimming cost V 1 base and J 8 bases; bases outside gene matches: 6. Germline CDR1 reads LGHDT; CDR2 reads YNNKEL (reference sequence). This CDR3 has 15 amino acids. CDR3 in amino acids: CASSQGPGQGEKLFF. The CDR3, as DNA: TGTGCCAGCAGCCAAGGTCCCGGACAGGGAGAAAAACTGTTTTTT.

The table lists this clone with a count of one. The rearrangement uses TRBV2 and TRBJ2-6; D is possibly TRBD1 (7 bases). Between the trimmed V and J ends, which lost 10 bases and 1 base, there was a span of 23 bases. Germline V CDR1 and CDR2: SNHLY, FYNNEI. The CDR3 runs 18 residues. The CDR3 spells CATDGRQGLDSGANVLTF. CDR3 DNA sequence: TGTGCCACGGATGGCAGACAGGGACTGGATTCTGGGGCCAACGTCCTGACTTTC. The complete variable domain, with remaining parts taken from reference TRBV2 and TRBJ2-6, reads EPEVTQTPSHQVTQMGQEVILRCVPISNHLYFYWYRQILGQKVEFLVSFYNNEISEKSEIFDDQFSVERPDGSNFTLKIRSTKLEDSAMYFCATDGRQGLDSGANVLTFGAGSRLTVL.

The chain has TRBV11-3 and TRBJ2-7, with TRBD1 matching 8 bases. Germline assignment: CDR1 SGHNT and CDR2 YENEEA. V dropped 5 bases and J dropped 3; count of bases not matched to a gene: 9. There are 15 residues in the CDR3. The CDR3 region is CASSPSSGTGYEQYF. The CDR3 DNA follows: TGTGCCAGCAGCCCTTCCTCCGGGACAGGCTACGAGCAGTACTTC.

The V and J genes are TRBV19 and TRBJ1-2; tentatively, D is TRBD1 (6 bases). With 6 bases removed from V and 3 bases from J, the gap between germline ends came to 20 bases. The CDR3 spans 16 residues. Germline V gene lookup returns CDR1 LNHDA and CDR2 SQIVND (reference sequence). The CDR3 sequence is CASRRQFEQGHYGYTF. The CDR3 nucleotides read TGTGCCAGTAGAAGACAATTCGAACAGGGTCACTATGGCTACACCTTC. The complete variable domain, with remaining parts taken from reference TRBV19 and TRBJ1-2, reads DGGITQSPKYLFRKEGQNVTLSCEQNLNHDAMYWYRQDPGQGLRLIYYSQIVNDFQKGDIAEGYSVSREKKESFPLTVTSAQKNPTAFYLCASRRQFEQGHYGYTFGSGTRLTVV.

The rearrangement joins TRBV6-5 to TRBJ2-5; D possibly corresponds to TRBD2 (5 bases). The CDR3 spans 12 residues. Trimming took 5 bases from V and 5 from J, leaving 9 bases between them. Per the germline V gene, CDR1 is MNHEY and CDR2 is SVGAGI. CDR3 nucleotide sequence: TGTGCCAGCAGTCGACGAGGGGAGACCCAGTACTTC. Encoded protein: CASSRRGETQYF.

CDR3: CASSLGLAGVVETQYF. The CDR3 DNA reads as TGTGCCAGCAGCTTGGGACTAGCGGGAGTTGTGGAGACCCAGTACTTC. The chain links TRBV5-4 to TRBJ2-5; 12 bases are a match to TRBD2. V lost 0 bases, J lost 5 bases, and 5 bases stayed unmatched. CDR1 and CDR2 (germline): SGHNT, YYREEE (reference sequence). The CDR3 runs 16 residues.

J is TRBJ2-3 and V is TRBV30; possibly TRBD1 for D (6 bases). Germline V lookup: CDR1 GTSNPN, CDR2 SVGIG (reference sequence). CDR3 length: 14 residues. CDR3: CAGDRTASTDTQYF. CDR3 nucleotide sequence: TGTGCTGGAGACAGGACCGCTAGCACAGATACGCAGTATTTT.

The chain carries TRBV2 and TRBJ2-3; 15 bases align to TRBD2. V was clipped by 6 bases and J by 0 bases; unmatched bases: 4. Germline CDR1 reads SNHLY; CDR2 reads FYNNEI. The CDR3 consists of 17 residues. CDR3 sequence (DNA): TGTGCCAGCAGACCGGGACTAGCGGGAGGAAGCACAGATACGCAGTATTTT. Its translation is CASRPGLAGGSTDTQYF.

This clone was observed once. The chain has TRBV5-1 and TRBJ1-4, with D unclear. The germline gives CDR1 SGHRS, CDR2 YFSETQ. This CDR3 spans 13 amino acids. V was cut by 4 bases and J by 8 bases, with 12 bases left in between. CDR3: CASSLQEREKLFF. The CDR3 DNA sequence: TGCGCCAGCAGCCTCCAAGAGCGAGAAAAACTGTTTTTT. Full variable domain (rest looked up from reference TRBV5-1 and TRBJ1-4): KAGVTQTPRYLIKTRGQQVTLSCSPISGHRSVSWYQQTPGQGLQFLFEYFSETQRNKGNFPGRFSGRQFSNSRSEMNVSTLELGDSALYLCASSLQEREKLFFGSGTQLSVL.

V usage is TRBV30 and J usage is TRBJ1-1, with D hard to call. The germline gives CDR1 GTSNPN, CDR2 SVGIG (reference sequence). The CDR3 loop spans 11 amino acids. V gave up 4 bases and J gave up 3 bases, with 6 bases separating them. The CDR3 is CAWTLYTEAFF. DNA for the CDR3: TGTGCCTGGACTTTATACACTGAAGCTTTCTTT. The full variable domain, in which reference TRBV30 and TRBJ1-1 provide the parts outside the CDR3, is SQTIHQWPATLVQPVGSPLSLECTVEGTSNPNLYWYRQAAGRGLQLLFYSVGIGQISSEVPQNLSASRPQDRQFILSSKKLLLSDSGFYLCAWTLYTEAFFGQGTRLTVV.